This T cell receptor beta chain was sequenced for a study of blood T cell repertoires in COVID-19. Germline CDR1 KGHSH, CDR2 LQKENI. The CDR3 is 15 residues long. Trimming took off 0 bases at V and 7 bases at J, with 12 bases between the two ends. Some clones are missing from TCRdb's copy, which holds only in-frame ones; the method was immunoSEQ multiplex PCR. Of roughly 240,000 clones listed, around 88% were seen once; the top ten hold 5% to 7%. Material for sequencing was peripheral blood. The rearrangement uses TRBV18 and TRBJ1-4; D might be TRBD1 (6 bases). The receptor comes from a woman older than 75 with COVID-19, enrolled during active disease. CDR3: CASSPPTGQGEKLFF. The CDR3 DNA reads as TGTGCCAGCTCACCACCGACGGGACAAGGTGAAAAACTGTTTTTT.